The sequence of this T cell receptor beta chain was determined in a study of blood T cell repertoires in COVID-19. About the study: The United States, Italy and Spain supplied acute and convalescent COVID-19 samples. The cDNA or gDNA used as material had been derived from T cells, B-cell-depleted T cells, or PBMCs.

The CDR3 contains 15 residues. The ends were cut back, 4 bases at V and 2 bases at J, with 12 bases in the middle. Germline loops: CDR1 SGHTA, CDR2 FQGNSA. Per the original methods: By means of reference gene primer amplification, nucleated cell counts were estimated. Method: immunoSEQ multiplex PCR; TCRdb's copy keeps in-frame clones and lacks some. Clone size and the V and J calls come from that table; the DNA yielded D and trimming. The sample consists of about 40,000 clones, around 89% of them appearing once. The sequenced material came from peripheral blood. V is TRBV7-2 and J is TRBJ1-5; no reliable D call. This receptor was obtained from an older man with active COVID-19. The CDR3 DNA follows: TGTGCCAGCAGCTCACAGCCCTTAGGCAATCAGCCCCAGCATTTT. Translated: CASSSQPLGNQPQHF.